This is a list of T cell receptor beta chains from one sample in a study of T cells after yellow fever vaccination. TCRdb reanalysed the 5' RACE reads using MiXCR and keeps one entry per CDR3 protein. The sample lists about 580,000 distinct CDR3 sequences; about a sixth were seen once. The specimen comprised PBMCs, sampled about 5 days after the first yellow fever vaccination. The receptors shown here come from a man younger than 35 who received the YFV17D yellow fever vaccine. Each CDR3 is given with its conserved first and last residue. The D gene is left open where the match is weak. Clone size appears in some rows only: once, few, many, or a class for an expanded clone.

v_call,j_call,d_call,clone_size,cdr3_nt,cdr3_aa
TRBV6-6,TRBJ2-1,NA,few,TGTGCCAGCAGGACGGGACCCTACAATGAGCAGTTCTTC,CASRTGPYNEQFF
TRBV7-8,TRBJ2-6,NA,few,TGTGCCAGCAGCTTAGCGGGGTCAGACTCTGGGGCCAACGTCCTGACTTTC,CASSLAGSDSGANVLTF
TRBV7-3,TRBJ2-1,NA,NA,TGTGCCAGCAGCGCAAGTCGGTCCCGGGTATACAATGAGCAGTTCTTC,CASSASRSRVYNEQFF
TRBV6-2/TRBV6-3,TRBJ1-2,NA,NA,TGTGCCAGCAGCGACTTCGGTCCGGGCGGCGGCTACACCTTC,CASSDFGPGGGYTF
TRBV20-1,TRBJ1-1,NA,NA,TGCAGTGCTAGAGAGAGCCTTTTACTATCCCTGGGGGACACTGAAGCTTTCTTT,CSARESLLLSLGDTEAFF
TRBV12-2,TRBJ1-4,NA,NA,TGTGCAAGTCGCTCCCCAGGGTCGGCTAATGAAAAACTGTTTTTT,CASRSPGSANEKLFF
TRBV20-1,TRBJ1-2,NA,few,TGCAGTGCTAGAGAAGGCTTTAACTATGGCTACACCTTC,CSAREGFNYGYTF
TRBV5-1,TRBJ1-1,NA,few,TGCGCCAGCAGCTTGGCGTCCACAGGGTACACTGAAGCTTTCTTT,CASSLASTGYTEAFF
TRBV6-1,TRBJ2-2,NA,NA,TGTGCCAGCAGTGAAGGGGGTCATCCCGGGGAGCTGTTTTTT,CASSEGGHPGELFF
TRBV20-1,TRBJ2-7,TRBD1,few,TGCAGTGCTATGACAGGGGGAAAGATCTACGAGCAGTACTTC,CSAMTGGKIYEQYF
TRBV5-5,TRBJ2-2,TRBD1,NA,TGTGCCAGCAGTTCCCGTCCGGGACAGGGTATAGCCGGGGAGCTGTTTTTT,CASSSRPGQGIAGELFF
TRBV6-4,TRBJ2-2,NA,NA,TGTGCCAGCAGTGTCGGTGGGACACCTGGTAACACCGGGGAGCTGTTTTTT,CASSVGGTPGNTGELFF
TRBV5-1,TRBJ2-1,TRBD1,NA,TGCGCCAGCAGCTTGTCGTGGACAGGATACAATGAGCAGTTCTTC,CASSLSWTGYNEQFF
TRBV20-1,TRBJ2-5,NA,NA,TGCAGTGCTAGTTCCGGGAGCGCCCAGTACTTC,CSASSGSAQYF
TRBV7-2,TRBJ2-1,TRBD2,few,TGTGCCAGCAGCTTAATTATTGCGGGGGGCCTCTACAATGAGCAGTTCTTC,CASSLIIAGGLYNEQFF
TRBV7-3,TRBJ1-1,NA,NA,TGTGCCAGCAGCTCCCCGGGATCCAGAGCTTTCTTT,CASSSPGSRAFF
TRBV24-1,TRBJ2-3,NA,NA,TGTGCCACCAGCGATTACGGAGCAAGCAGCACAGATACGCAGTATTTT,CATSDYGASSTDTQYF
TRBV19,TRBJ2-1,NA,few,TGTGCCAGTAGTAGAGGAGGGGGAGACTACAATGAGCAGTTCTTC,CASSRGGGDYNEQFF
TRBV5-6,TRBJ1-1,NA,NA,TGTGCCAGCAGGGGGGGTAGGGGTTTAACTGAAGCTTTCTTT,CASRGGRGLTEAFF
TRBV7-2,TRBJ2-5,TRBD2,NA,TGTGCCAGCAGCTTAGGGGTACTAGCGGGGGGATTCGAGACCCAGTACTTC,CASSLGVLAGGFETQYF
TRBV5-1,TRBJ2-1,TRBD2,NA,TGCGCCAGCAGCTTCCCGCCTATGAGTAGCGGGGGCCTCTACAATGAGCAGTTCTTC,CASSFPPMSSGGLYNEQFF
TRBV29-1,TRBJ1-1,NA,few,TGCAGCGTCCAACAGACGAACACTGAAGCTTTCTTT,CSVQQTNTEAFF
TRBV24-1,TRBJ2-5,NA,NA,TGTGCCACCAGTGAGACGGGCACAGTCAGGGAGACCCAGTACTTC,CATSETGTVRETQYF
TRBV10-3,TRBJ1-6,TRBD1,NA,TGTGCCATCAGTGGCCGGACAGGGAGCTCCTATAATTCACCCCTCCACTTT,CAISGRTGSSYNSPLHF
TRBV29-1,TRBJ1-1,NA,NA,TGCAGCTCATTAGGGGTCCCTTTGGGGGTGGACACTGAAGCTTTCTTT,CSSLGVPLGVDTEAFF
TRBV12-3/TRBV12-4,TRBJ1-3,NA,few,TGTGCCAGCAGTTTATTGGGCAATGGAAACACCATATATTTT,CASSLLGNGNTIYF
TRBV27,TRBJ2-1,TRBD2,many,TGTGCCAGCAGCGAGGGACTAGCGGGGAGTTATGCCTACAATGAGCAGTTCTTC,CASSEGLAGSYAYNEQFF
TRBV4-1,TRBJ1-1,NA,NA,TGCGCCAGCAGCTCCAAGTACGGCCAGGCGGGCACTGAAGCTTTCTTT,CASSSKYGQAGTEAFF
TRBV14,TRBJ2-5,TRBD2,few,TGTGCCAGCAGCAAACAACTAGCGGCCCAAGAGACCCAGTACTTC,CASSKQLAAQETQYF